These 30 T cell receptor beta chains originate from one sample sequenced in a study of blood T cell repertoires in COVID-19. This table comes from immunoSEQ multiplex PCR, and its TCRdb copy is limited to in-frame clones, with some not included. The sample holds over 200,000 clones, 84% seen once. The sample consisted of PBMCs or T cells enriched from blood (not recorded which). These receptors were collected from a middle-aged woman who had recovered from COVID-19.

On this clone: Other DNA variants within this sample encode the same CDR3. V gene TRBV5-1 combines with J gene TRBJ2-1, with TRBD2 identical over 10 bases. The CDR3 loop spans 15 amino acids. V gave up 4 bases and J gave up 2 bases; unmatched junction bases: 3. Per the germline V gene, CDR1 is SGHRS and CDR2 is YFSETQ. CDR3 amino acids: CASSQTSGAYNEQFF. For the CDR3, the DNA is TGCGCCAGCAGCCAAACTAGCGGGGCCTACAATGAGCAGTTCTTC.

This chain uses TRBV4-2 with TRBJ1-1; D not resolved. V lost 1 base, J lost 6 bases, and 6 bases lay in between. CDR3 length equals 12 residues. The V gene's germline CDR1 is LGHNA and CDR2 YNFKEQ. The CDR3 DNA follows: TGTGCCAGCAGCCAAGGGCAGTCTGAAGCTTTCTTT. Its protein is CASSQGQSEAFF.

This rearrangement joins TRBV19 to TRBJ1-2; D remains ambiguous. CDR3 size: 15 residues. CDR1 and CDR2 from the germline V gene are LNHDA and SQIVND (reference sequence). Trimming took off 6 bases at V and 5 bases at J, with 19 bases between the two ends. CDR3 loop: CASSPGSAHTYGYTF. CDR3 bases: TGTGCCAGTAGCCCCGGGAGCGCCCATACATATGGCTACACCTTC.

The chain has TRBV12-5 and TRBJ2-2, with D maybe TRBD1 (5 bases). The CDR3 is 15 residues long. Looked up from germline, CDR1 is LGHNT and CDR2 is FRNRAP. Trimming removed 2 bases from V and 5 bases from J, with 12 bases in between. The CDR3 spells CASGLRQGNTGELFF. The CDR3 DNA follows: TGTGCTAGTGGTTTGAGGCAGGGTAATACCGGGGAGCTGTTTTTT.

This clone was counted only a few times. V usage is TRBV27 and J usage is TRBJ2-5, with 7 bases that match TRBD1. After removal of 3 bases from V and 2 bases from J, the junction contained 9 bases not matched to a gene. CDR3 length: 16 residues. CDR1 and CDR2 from the germline V gene are MNHEY and SMNVEV (reference sequence). The CDR3 is CASSFFRTGGQETQYF. The CDR3 region has the DNA TGTGCCAGCAGTTTTTTTCGGACAGGCGGGCAAGAGACCCAGTACTTC.

The chain has TRBV24-1 and TRBJ1-5; no definite D call. Germline V lookup: CDR1 KGHDR, CDR2 SFDVKD. The CDR3 runs to 11 residues. V lost 9 bases and J lost 7, with 9 bases in between. The CDR3 nucleotides read TGTGCCACCCCCACGCGACAGCCCCAGCATTTT. Protein product: CATPTRQPQHF.

This clone has a handful of counts. The chain has TRBV7-9 and TRBJ2-3; possible D gene TRBD2, 5 bases. The CDR3 is 16 residues long. V was shortened by 0 bases and J by 6 bases, with 16 bases between the two germline ends. In germline, CDR1 is SEHNR, CDR2 FQNEAQ (reference sequence). This CDR3 is CASSLAVSGWVDTQYF. The CDR3 bases are TGTGCCAGCAGCTTAGCGGTTTCGGGATGGGTGGATACGCAGTATTTT.

The chain combines TRBV30 with TRBJ1-6; 9 bases are a match to TRBD1. CDR1 and CDR2 from the germline V gene are GTSNPN and SVGIG (reference sequence). Trimming removed 4 bases from V and 9 bases from J; junction bases left unmatched: 4. CDR3 size: 13 residues. The CDR3 reads CAWMGQGSSPLHF. In nucleotides, the CDR3 is TGTGCCTGGATGGGACAGGGTAGTTCACCCCTCCACTTT.

This chain uses TRBV6-5 with TRBJ2-3; possible D gene TRBD2, 5 bases. CDR1 is MNHEY, CDR2 SVGAGI, per germline. Trimming cost V 5 bases and J 2 bases, with 8 bases left between them. The length of the CDR3 is 13 residues. The CDR3 protein is CASSRGYTDTQYF. The CDR3 DNA reads as TGTGCCAGCAGTCGCGGGTACACAGATACGCAGTATTTT.

This rearrangement joins TRBV10-1 to TRBJ1-1; 7 bases are a match to TRBD1. CDR3 size: 14 residues. V lost 3 bases and J lost 1; bases outside the gene matches: 2. Germline CDR1 reads WNHNN; CDR2 reads SYGVQD (reference sequence). CDR3 nucleotides: TGCGCCAGCAGTGAAGACAGGGAGAACACTGAAGCTTTCTTT. As protein: CASSEDRENTEAFF.

V gene TRBV30 combines with J gene TRBJ2-3; D possibly corresponds to TRBD2 (6 bases). The CDR3 contains 14 residues. Germline V gene sequence: CDR1 GTSNPN, CDR2 SVGIG (reference sequence). V dropped 4 bases and J dropped 2 bases, with 13 bases sitting between them. DNA for the CDR3: TGTGCCTGGACAACCGGGACTGACACAGATACGCAGTATTTT. It yields the protein CAWTTGTDTDTQYF. Full variable domain (outside the CDR3, taken from reference TRBV30 and TRBJ2-3): SQTIHQWPATLVQPVGSPLSLECTVEGTSNPNLYWYRQAAGRGLQLLFYSVGIGQISSEVPQNLSASRPQDRQFILSSKKLLLSDSGFYLCAWTTGTDTDTQYFGPGTRLTVL.

This chain links TRBV2 with TRBJ2-3; tentatively, D is TRBD2 (6 bases). With 2 bases removed from V and 1 base from J, the gap between germline ends came to 13 bases. The CDR3 contains 16 residues. The germline gives CDR1 SNHLY, CDR2 FYNNEI. DNA of the CDR3: TGTGCCAGCAGTGAATTGGTCTCTAGCGGCACAGATACGCAGTATTTT. It translates to CASSELVSSGTDTQYF.

This chain uses TRBV7-9 with TRBJ1-2, with TRBD1 matching 7 bases. Germline V gene data show CDR1 as SEHNR and CDR2 as FQNEAQ (reference sequence). This CDR3 comprises 15 residues. V shed 5 bases, J shed 7 bases, and the junction held 13 bases outside the gene matches. The CDR3 DNA reads TGTGCCAGCAGCCCTCGGCGGGACAGCAGTTTTGGCTACACCTTC. Protein: CASSPRRDSSFGYTF.

Only a few counts were recorded for this clone. The rearrangement uses TRBV6-5 and TRBJ2-2; D remains ambiguous. V gave up 6 bases and J gave up 5 bases, with 10 bases separating them. Germline-derived CDR1 and CDR2 are MNHEY and SVGAGI. The CDR3 is made up of 13 amino acids. The CDR3 reads CASRTAVTGELFF. CDR3 nucleotides: TGTGCCAGCAGAACTGCTGTAACCGGGGAGCTGTTTTTT.

This clone turned up a few times. V gene TRBV3-1 (or the pseudogene TRBV3-2) combines with J gene TRBJ1-2; D is undetermined. V lost 6 bases to trimming and J lost 8 bases, with 16 bases between them. The CDR3 length is 13 residues. Germline V gene data show CDR1 as LGHDT and CDR2 as YNNKEL (reference sequence). CDR3 sequence: CASRPTASGGYTF. The CDR3 DNA follows: TGTGCCAGCAGGCCAACAGCCTCGGGGGGCTACACCTTC.

The rearrangement links TRBV3-1 (or the pseudogene TRBV3-2) to TRBJ2-5, with a tentative D call TRBD2 (5 bases). The CDR3 runs to 18 residues. Germline CDR1 is LGHDT and CDR2 is YNNKEL (reference sequence). Trimming took 0 bases from V and 5 from J, leaving 22 bases between them. Written as DNA, the CDR3 is TGTGCCAGCAGCCAAGATCCGGGGATGCCTGGCGATTCGGAGACCCAGTACTTC. It yields the protein CASSQDPGMPGDSETQYF.

The J gene is TRBJ2-1, the V gene TRBV27; 7 nucleotides line up with TRBD2. V was pared by 4 bases and J by 5 bases, with 8 bases of the junction left unmatched. From germline, CDR1 is MNHEY and CDR2 SMNVEV (reference sequence). The CDR3 extends over 15 amino acids. This CDR3 reads CASSSVGLVHNEQFF. The CDR3, as DNA: TGTGCCAGCAGTTCCGTAGGACTAGTACACAATGAGCAGTTCTTC.

V and J are TRBV13 and TRBJ1-1; 8 bases fit TRBD1. The CDR3 contains 14 residues. Looked up from germline, CDR1 is PRHDT and CDR2 is FYEKMQ (reference sequence). Germline trimming cut 0 bases from V and 8 bases from J; bases unmatched to any gene: 5. CDR3 in DNA: TGTGCCAGCAGCTTAGGACAGGGGGATTTCGAAGCTTTCTTT. This translates into CASSLGQGDFEAFF.

The chain uses TRBV11-2 and TRBJ2-1, with 7 bases that match TRBD1. The CDR3 has 15 amino acids. Germline lookup yields CDR1 SGHAT and CDR2 FQNNGV. After removal of 8 bases from V and 2 bases from J, the junction contained 9 bases not matched to a gene. CDR3 loop: CASSKIGGTYNEQFF. CDR3 DNA: TGTGCCAGCTCAAAGATAGGGGGCACCTACAATGAGCAGTTCTTC.

The chain has TRBV15 and TRBJ2-7, with 8 bases that match TRBD2. With 0 bases clipped from V and 3 bases from J, the junction kept 7 bases outside the gene matches. Germline loops: CDR1 LNHNV, CDR2 YYDKDF (reference sequence). The length of the CDR3 is 16 residues. CDR3 loop: CATSREGPAGVYEQYF. For the CDR3, the DNA is TGTGCCACCAGCAGAGAAGGTCCAGCGGGAGTCTACGAGCAGTACTTC.

This chain joins TRBV19 and TRBJ1-2, with 8 bases matching TRBD1. The V and J ends lost 3 bases and 14 bases, in that order; junction bases with no gene match: 11. The CDR3 length is 13 residues. The V gene's germline CDR1 is LNHDA and CDR2 SQIVND (reference sequence). The CDR3 protein is CASSINAGQAATF. The CDR3 nucleotides read TGTGCCAGTAGTATTAACGCGGGACAGGCAGCTACCTTC.

The J gene is TRBJ2-3, the V gene TRBV9, with a possible D match to TRBD2 (6 bases). Trimming left V 0 bases short and J 4 bases short, with 15 bases between. Per germline, CDR1 SGDLS and CDR2 YYNGEE. CDR3 length equals 16 residues. The CDR3 DNA reads TGTGCCAGCAGCGTAGGTGGAGGGAGTCGGGCAGATACGCAGTATTTT. Protein: CASSVGGGSRADTQYF.

The chain carries TRBV18 and TRBJ2-5, with D possibly TRBD1 on 5 matching bases. The germline CDR1 and CDR2 sequences are KGHSH and LQKENI. With 6 bases removed from V and 1 base from J, the gap between germline ends came to 12 bases. This CDR3 has 14 residues. The CDR3 loop reads CASSPRQSQETQYF. CDR3 DNA sequence: TGTGCCAGCTCCCCTAGACAGAGCCAAGAGACCCAGTACTTC.

The V and J genes are TRBV3-1 (or the pseudogene TRBV3-2) and TRBJ2-3; 9 bases align to TRBD2. The CDR3 sequence is 13 residues long. With 4 bases clipped from V and 5 bases from J, the junction kept 1 base outside the gene matches. CDR1 and CDR2 (germline): LGHDT, YNNKEL (reference sequence). The chain's CDR3 is CASSRAGGDTQYF. The CDR3 bases are TGTGCCAGCAGCCGAGCGGGAGGAGATACGCAGTATTTT.

This clone was seen a handful of times. The chain uses TRBV28 and TRBJ1-2; 11 bases are a match to TRBD1. The CDR3 contains 16 residues. The germline V gene encodes CDR1 MDHEN and CDR2 SYDVKM. The trim removed 2 bases at V and 8 bases at J, leaving 10 bases unmatched. CDR3 sequence reads: CASSLGTGGKQGGYTF. CDR3 nucleotide sequence: TGTGCCAGCAGTTTAGGGACAGGGGGGAAACAAGGAGGCTACACCTTC.

The chain recombines TRBV7-3 with TRBJ2-2; no firm D call. The length of the CDR3 is 16 residues. Trimming left V 3 bases short and J 0 bases short, with 11 bases between. Germline-derived CDR1 and CDR2 are SGHTA and FQGTGA. The CDR3 region is CASSFARNPNTGELFF. The CDR3 bases are TGTGCCAGCAGCTTTGCCAGGAACCCGAACACCGGGGAGCTGTTTTTT.

This chain connects TRBV28 to TRBJ2-2; unclear D gene. CDR3 length equals 13 residues. The V end lost 5 bases, the J end lost 8 bases, and 12 bases lay between the germline ends. Per germline, CDR1 MDHEN and CDR2 SYDVKM. The CDR3 spells CASSREASGELFF. In DNA, the CDR3 is TGTGCCAGCAGTCGTGAGGCTTCAGGGGAGCTGTTTTTT.

The genes are TRBV7-9 and TRBJ1-1, with a possible D match to TRBD1 (5 bases). The CDR3 is 15 amino acids. V gave up 5 bases and J gave up 3 bases, with 16 bases separating them. Germline V gives CDR1 SEHNR, CDR2 FQNEAQ (reference sequence). CDR3 loop: CASSASTAQDTEAFF. The CDR3 DNA reads TGTGCCAGCAGCGCAAGTACGGCACAGGACACTGAAGCTTTCTTT.

This chain joins TRBV19 and TRBJ2-2; D is perhaps TRBD1 (5 bases). The CDR3 length is 16 residues. Looked up from germline, CDR1 is LNHDA and CDR2 is SQIVND (reference sequence). V lost 7 bases and J lost 1, with 16 bases in between. CDR3 region: CASIPPGRVNTGELFF. Here the CDR3 DNA reads TGTGCCAGTATCCCCCCCGGCAGGGTGAACACCGGGGAGCTGTTTTTT.

This chain links TRBV27 with TRBJ2-7; TRBD1 matches 9 bases. After removal of 3 bases from V and 2 bases from J, the junction contained 8 bases not matched to a gene. The CDR3 consists of 16 residues. Per germline, CDR1 MNHEY and CDR2 SMNVEV (reference sequence). This CDR3 is CASSLDLGQGPYEQYF. Written as DNA, the CDR3 is TGTGCCAGCAGTTTGGACCTGGGACAGGGTCCCTACGAGCAGTACTTC.